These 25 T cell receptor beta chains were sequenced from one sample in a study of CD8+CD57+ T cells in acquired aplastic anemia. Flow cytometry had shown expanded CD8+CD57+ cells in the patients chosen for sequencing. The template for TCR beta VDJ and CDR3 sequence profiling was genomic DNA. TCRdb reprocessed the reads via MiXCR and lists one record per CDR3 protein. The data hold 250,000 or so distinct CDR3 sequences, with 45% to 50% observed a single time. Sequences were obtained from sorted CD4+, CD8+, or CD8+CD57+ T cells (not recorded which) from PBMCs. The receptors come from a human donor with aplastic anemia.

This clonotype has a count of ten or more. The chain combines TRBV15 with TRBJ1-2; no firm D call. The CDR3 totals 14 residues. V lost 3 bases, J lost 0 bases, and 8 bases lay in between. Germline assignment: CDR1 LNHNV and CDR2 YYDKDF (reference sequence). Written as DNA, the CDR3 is TGTGCCACCAGCAGGGATAATTCTAACTATGGCTACACCTTC. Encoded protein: CATSRDNSNYGYTF.

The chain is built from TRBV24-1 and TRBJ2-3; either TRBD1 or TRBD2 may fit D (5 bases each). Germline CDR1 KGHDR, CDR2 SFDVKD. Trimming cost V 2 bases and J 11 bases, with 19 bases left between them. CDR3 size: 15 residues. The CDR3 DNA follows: TGTGCCACCAGTGATTCCGGGACGGATTACAATGAGCAGTATTTT. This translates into CATSDSGTDYNEQYF.

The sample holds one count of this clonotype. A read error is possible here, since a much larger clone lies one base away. The CDR3 here is CASSRAGQGAPDEQFF. The CDR3 bases are TGCGCCAGCAGCCGGGCGGGACAGGGGGCGCCGGATGAGCAGTTCTTC. The chain links TRBV5-1 to TRBJ2-1; TRBD1 agrees at 12 bases. From germline, CDR1 is SGHRS and CDR2 YFSETQ. V gave up 4 bases and J gave up 8 bases; unmatched junction bases: 10. The CDR3 is 16 amino acids.

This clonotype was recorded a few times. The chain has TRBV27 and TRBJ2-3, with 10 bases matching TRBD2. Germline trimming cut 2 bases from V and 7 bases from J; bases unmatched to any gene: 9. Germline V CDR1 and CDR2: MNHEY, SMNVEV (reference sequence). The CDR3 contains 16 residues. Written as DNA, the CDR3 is TGTGCCAGCAGTTTACCTAGCGGGGGACCGGATAATACGCAGTATTTT. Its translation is CASSLPSGGPDNTQYF.

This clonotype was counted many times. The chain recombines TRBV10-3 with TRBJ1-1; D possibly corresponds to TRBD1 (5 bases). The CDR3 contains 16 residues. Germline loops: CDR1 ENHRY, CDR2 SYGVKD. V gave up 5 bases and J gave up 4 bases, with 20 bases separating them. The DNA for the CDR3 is TGTGCCATCAGTCGATCCGGGACGGGGGGATCCACTGAAGCTTTCTTT. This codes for CAISRSGTGGSTEAFF.

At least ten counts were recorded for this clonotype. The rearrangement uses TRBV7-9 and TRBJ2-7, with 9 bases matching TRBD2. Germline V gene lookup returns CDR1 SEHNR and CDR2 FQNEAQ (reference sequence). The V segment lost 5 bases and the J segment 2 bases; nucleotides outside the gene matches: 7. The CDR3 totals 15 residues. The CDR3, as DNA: TGTGCCAGCAGCGCTAGCGGGATAACCACCTACGAGCAGTACTTC. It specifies CASSASGITTYEQYF.

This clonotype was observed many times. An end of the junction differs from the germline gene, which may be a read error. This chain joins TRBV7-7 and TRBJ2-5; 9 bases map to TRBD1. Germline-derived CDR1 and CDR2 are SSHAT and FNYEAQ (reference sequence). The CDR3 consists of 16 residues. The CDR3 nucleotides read TGTGCTAGCAGCTTAGGGACAGGGACACTCCAAGAGACCCAGTACTTC. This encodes CASSLGTGTLQETQYF.

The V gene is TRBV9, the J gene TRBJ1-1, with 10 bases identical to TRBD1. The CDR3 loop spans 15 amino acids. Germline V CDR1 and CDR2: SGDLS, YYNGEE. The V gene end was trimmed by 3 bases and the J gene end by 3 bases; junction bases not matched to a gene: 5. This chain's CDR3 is CASSAKDRGDTEAFF. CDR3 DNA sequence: TGTGCCAGCAGCGCAAAGGACAGGGGGGACACTGAAGCTTTCTTT.

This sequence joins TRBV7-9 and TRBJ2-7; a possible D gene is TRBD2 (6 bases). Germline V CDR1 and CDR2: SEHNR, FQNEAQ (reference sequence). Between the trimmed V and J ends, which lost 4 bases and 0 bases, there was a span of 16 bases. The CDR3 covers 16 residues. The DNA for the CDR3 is TGTGCCAGCAGCTCCCTTGGGGGGACGAGCTCCTACGAGCAGTACTTC. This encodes CASSSLGGTSSYEQYF.

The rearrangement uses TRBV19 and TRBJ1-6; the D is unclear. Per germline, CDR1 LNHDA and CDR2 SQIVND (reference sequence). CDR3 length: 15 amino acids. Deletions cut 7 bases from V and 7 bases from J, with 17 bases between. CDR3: CASKAWSTSNSPLHF. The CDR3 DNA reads TGTGCCAGTAAGGCTTGGAGTACTTCAAATTCACCCCTCCACTTT.

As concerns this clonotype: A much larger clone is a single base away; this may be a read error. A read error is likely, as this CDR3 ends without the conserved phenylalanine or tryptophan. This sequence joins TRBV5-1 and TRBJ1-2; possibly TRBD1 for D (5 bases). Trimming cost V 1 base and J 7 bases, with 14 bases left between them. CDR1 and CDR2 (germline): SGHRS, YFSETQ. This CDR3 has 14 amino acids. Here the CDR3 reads CASSLFGRVGGYTS. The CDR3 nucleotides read TGCGCCAGCAGCTTGTTCGGCAGGGTGGGTGGCTACACCTCC.

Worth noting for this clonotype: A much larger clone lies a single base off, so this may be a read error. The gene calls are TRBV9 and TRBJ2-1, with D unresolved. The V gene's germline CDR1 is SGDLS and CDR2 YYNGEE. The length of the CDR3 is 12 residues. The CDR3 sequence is CASSVAYNERFF. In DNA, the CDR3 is TGTGCCAGCAGCGTAGCCTACAATGAGCGGTTCTTC. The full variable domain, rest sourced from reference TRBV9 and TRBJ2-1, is DSGVTQTPKHLITATGQRVTLRCSPRSGDLSVYWYQQSLDQGLQFLIQYYNGEERAKGNILERFSAQQFPDLHSELNLSSLELGDSALYFCASSVAYNERFFGPGTRLTVL.

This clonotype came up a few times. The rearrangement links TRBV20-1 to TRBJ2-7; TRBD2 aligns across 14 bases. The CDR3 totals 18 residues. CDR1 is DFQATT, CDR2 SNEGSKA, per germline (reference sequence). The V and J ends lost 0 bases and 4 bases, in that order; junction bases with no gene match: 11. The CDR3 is CSARDLETSGRERYEQYF. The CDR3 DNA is TGCAGTGCTAGAGATCTAGAGACTAGCGGGAGGGAGAGGTACGAGCAGTACTTC.

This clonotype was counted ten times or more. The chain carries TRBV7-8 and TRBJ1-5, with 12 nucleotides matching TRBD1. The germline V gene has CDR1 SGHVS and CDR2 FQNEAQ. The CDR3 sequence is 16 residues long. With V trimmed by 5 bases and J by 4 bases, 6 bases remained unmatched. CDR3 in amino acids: CASSGGTGGLNQPQHF. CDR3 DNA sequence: TGTGCCAGCAGCGGCGGGACAGGGGGCTTAAATCAGCCCCAGCATTTT. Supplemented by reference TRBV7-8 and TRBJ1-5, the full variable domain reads GAGVSQSPRYKVAKRGQDVALRCDPISGHVSLFWYQQALGQGPEFLTYFQNEAQLDKSGLPSDRFFAERPEGSVSTLKIQRTQQEDSAVYLCASSGGTGGLNQPQHFGDGTRLSIL.

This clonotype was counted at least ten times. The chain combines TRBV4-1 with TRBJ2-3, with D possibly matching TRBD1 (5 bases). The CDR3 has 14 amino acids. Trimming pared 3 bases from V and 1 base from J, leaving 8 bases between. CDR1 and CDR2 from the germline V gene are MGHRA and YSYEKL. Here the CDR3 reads CASSHETGTDTQYF. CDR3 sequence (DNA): TGCGCCAGCAGCCACGAGACAGGCACAGATACGCAGTATTTT.

This chain's CDR3 is CASSDRDRPSQGQYF. The CDR3 region has the DNA TGTGCCAGCAGCGACCGGGACAGGCCTTCTCAGGGGCAGTACTTC. The rearrangement links TRBV7-2 to TRBJ2-7; 8 positions agree with TRBD1. V was clipped by 5 bases and J by 9 bases; unmatched bases: 15. This CDR3 region has 15 residues. Looked up from germline, CDR1 is SGHTA and CDR2 is FQGNSA.

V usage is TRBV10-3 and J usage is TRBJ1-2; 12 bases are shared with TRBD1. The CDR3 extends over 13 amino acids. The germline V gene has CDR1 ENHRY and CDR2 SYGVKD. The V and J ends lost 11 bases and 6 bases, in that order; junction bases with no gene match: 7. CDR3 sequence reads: CAPAGTGGNGYTF. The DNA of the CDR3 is TGTGCCCCGGCAGGGACAGGGGGCAATGGCTACACCTTC.

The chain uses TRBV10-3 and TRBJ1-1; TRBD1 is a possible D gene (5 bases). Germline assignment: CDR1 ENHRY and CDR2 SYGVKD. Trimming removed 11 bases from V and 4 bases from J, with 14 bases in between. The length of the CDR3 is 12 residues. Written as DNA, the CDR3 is TGTGCCGGGACCCGAGTAGGCACTGAAGCTTTCTTT. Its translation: CAGTRVGTEAFF.

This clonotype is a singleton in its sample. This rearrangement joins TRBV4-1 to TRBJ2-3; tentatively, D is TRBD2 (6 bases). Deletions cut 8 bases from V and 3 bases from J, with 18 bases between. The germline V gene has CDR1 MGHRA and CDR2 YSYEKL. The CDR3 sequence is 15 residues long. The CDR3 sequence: CASAYGGSGTDTQYF. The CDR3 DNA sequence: TGCGCCAGCGCCTATGGGGGTAGCGGAACAGATACGCAGTATTTT.

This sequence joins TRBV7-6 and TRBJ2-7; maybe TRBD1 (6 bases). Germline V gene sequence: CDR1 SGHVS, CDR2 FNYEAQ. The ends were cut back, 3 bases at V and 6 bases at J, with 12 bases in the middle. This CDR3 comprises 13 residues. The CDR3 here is CASSLAAGVEQYF. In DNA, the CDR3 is TGTGCCAGCAGCTTGGCGGCAGGGGTCGAGCAGTACTTC. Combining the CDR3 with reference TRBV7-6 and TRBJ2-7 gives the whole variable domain GAGVSQSPRYKVTKRGQDVALRCDPISGHVSLYWYRQALGQGPEFLTYFNYEAQQDKSGLPNDRFSAERPEGSISTLTIQRTEQRDSAMYRCASSLAAGVEQYFGPGTRLTVT.

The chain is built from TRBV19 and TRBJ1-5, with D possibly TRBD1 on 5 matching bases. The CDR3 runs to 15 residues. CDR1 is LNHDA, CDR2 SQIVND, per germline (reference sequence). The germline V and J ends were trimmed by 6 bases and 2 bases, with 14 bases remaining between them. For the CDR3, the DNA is TGTGCCAGTAGCTGGGGGGGAATGGGCAATCAGCCCCAGCATTTT. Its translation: CASSWGGMGNQPQHF.

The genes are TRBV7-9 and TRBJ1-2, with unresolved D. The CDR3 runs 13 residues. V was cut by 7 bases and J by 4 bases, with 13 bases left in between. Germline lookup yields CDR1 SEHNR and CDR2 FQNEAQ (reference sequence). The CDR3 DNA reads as TGTGCCAGCACCGTCGGGCGCAGCTATGGCTACACCTTC. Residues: CASTVGRSYGYTF. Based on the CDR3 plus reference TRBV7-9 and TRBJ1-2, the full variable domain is DTGVSQNPRHKITKRGQNVTFRCDPISEHNRLYWYRQTLGQGPEFLTYFQNEAQLEKSRLLSDRFSAERPKGSFSTLEIQRTEQGDSAMYLCASTVGRSYGYTFGSGTRLTVV.

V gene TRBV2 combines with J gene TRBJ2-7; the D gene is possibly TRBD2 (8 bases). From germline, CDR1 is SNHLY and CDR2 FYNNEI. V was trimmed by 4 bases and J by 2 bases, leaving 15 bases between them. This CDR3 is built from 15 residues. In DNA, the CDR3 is TGTGCCAGCAGTGGAGGCGGGGGGACAGCCTACGAGCAGTACTTC. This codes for CASSGGGGTAYEQYF.

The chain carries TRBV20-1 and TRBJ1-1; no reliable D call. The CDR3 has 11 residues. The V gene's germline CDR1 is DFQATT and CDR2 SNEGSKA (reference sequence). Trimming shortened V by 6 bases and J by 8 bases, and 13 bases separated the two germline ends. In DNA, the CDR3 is TGCAGTGCCCCAAGCCCCAGCGAAGCTTTCTTT. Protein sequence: CSAPSPSEAFF.

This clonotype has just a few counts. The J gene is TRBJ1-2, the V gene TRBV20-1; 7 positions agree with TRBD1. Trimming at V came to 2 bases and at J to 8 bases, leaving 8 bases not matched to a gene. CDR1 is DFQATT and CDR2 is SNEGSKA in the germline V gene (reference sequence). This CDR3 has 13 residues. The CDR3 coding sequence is TGCAGTGCTAGACCGACAGGGAGGAGCGGCTACACCTTC. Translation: CSARPTGRSGYTF.